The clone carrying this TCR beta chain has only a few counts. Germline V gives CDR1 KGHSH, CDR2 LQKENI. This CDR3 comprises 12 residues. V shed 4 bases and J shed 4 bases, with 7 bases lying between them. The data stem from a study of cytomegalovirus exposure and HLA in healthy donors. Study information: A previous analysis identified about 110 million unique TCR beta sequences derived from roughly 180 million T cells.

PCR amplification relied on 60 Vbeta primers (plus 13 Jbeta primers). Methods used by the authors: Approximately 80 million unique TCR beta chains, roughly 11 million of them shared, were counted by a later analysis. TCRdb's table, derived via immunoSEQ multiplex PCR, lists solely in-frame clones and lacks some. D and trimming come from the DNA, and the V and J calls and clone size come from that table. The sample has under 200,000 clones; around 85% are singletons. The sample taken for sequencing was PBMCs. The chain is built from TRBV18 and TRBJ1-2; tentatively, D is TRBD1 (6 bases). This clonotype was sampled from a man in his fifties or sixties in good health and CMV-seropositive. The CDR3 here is CASSQGGYGYTF. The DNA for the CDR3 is TGTGCCAGCTCACAAGGGGGCTATGGCTACACCTTC.